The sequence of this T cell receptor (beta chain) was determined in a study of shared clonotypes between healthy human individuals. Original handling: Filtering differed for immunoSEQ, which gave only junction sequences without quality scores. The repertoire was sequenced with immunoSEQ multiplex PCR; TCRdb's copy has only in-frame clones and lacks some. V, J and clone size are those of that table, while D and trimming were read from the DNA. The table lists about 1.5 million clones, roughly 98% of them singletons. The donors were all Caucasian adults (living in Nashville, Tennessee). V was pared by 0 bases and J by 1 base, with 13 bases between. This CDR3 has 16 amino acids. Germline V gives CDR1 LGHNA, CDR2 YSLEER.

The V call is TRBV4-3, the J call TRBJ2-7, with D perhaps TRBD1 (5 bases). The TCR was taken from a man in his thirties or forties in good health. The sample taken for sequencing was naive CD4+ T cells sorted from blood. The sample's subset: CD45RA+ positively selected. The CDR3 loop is CASSQEGGRGSYEQYF. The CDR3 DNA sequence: TGCGCCAGCAGCCAAGAAGGTGGAAGGGGATCCTACGAGCAGTACTTC.